This T cell receptor (beta chain) was captured in a study of OX40 agonist ivuxolimab in advanced cancers. Germline CDR1 SGHTA, CDR2 FQGTGA. Losses at the gene ends were 0 bases for V and 4 bases for J; bases not matched to a gene: 6. CDR3 length equals 18 residues. Produced via immunoSEQ multiplex PCR; TCRdb's table is partial and in-frame only. The table has roughly 28,000 clones, 87% seen once. This receptor was identified in an adult with an advanced solid tumor such as melanoma, head and neck, liver or kidney cancer. The source material was CD4+ or CD8+ T cells sorted from blood, sampled in a trial of the OX40 agonist ivuxolimab. The chain links TRBV7-3 to TRBJ2-2; the match to TRBD2 covers 12 bases. CDR3 sequence: CASSLTASGRASTGELFF. CDR3 DNA: TGTGCCAGCAGCTTAACGGCTAGCGGGAGGGCCTCCACCGGGGAGCTGTTTTTT. The variable domain in full, completed from reference TRBV7-3 and TRBJ2-2, reads GAGVSQTPSNKVTEKGKYVELRCDPISGHTALYWYRQSLGQGPEFLIYFQGTGAADDSGLPNDRFFAVRPEGSVSTLKIQRTERGDSAVYLCASSLTASGRASTGELFFGEGSRLTVL.